These T cell receptor beta chains were read from a single sample in a study of T cell responses to AZD1222 COVID-19 vaccine. The protocol was immunoSEQ multiplex PCR, while the TCRdb copy is restricted to in-frame clones and leaves out a portion. The repertoire holds about 86,000 clones, about 78% seen once, with roughly 21% in the top ten. The sequencing used peripheral blood, collected on day 0 of AZD1222 vaccination. These receptors were obtained from an adult in good health. CDR3s include the opening cysteine and the closing phenylalanine or tryptophan.

CDR3 protein,J gene,V gene
CASRAGTRWARTDTQYF,TRBJ2-3,TRBV11-2
CASSVGLAGASSDEQFF,TRBJ2-1,TRBV9
CASSLPGQELYTEAFF,TRBJ1-1,TRBV28
CASSLAGRGLEQYF,TRBJ2-7,TRBV7-8
CASSPTDRGNQPQHF,TRBJ1-5,TRBV28
CAWSGQGDYTF,TRBJ1-2,TRBV30
CASSADRGREKLFF,TRBJ1-4,TRBV9
CASSTTSPGELFF,TRBJ2-2,TRBV13
CASVSTGTNSPLHF,TRBJ1-6,TRBV19
CASSLELGQGSDTQYF,TRBJ2-3,TRBV5-1
CASSTYTALSYNEQFF,TRBJ2-1,TRBV4-3
CASRAQGYNEQFF,TRBJ2-1,TRBV28
CASSPSVAGNEQYF,TRBJ2-7,TRBV3-1/TRBV3-2
CASSLPGTSAYEQYF,TRBJ2-7,TRBV5-4
CASSRPQVGYGYTF,TRBJ1-2,TRBV28
CASSFLESGDDGYTF,TRBJ1-2,TRBV6-5
CASSPTGGAGQPQHF,TRBJ1-5,TRBV7-9
CASSKTGVTDTQYF,TRBJ2-3,TRBV5-4
CASSARVGQAKQETQYF,TRBJ2-5,TRBV7-9
CASSLIRAPGNQPQHF,TRBJ1-5,TRBV28
CASSLSAGTNEKLFF,TRBJ1-4,TRBV5-1
CASRTGQGVHYGYTF,TRBJ1-2,TRBV5-4
CATSDLEDTQYF,TRBJ2-3,TRBV24-1
CASSLSYSNQPQHF,TRBJ1-5,TRBV27
CASSPRRGPSSYEQYF,TRBJ2-7,TRBV5-1
CASMVSGIQETQYF,TRBJ2-5,TRBV2
CASSHAPGQGPTGELFF,TRBJ2-2,TRBV14
CASSILGDEKLFF,TRBJ1-4,TRBV19
CASRTGTGTYNEQFF,TRBJ2-1,TRBV6-5
CASSHVGEDDTQYF,TRBJ2-3,TRBV18
CASSPRGGFEKLFF,TRBJ1-4,TRBV18
CASSSGRGTNTGELFF,TRBJ2-2,TRBV6-5
CASSLNPGTGGQETQYF,TRBJ2-5,TRBV18
CASSSQETQYF,TRBJ2-5,TRBV5-4
CASSLDASGSFTDTQYF,TRBJ2-3,TRBV27
CASSQGTAGNTIYF,TRBJ1-3,TRBV3-1/TRBV3-2
CASSPDMFAIAHEQYF,TRBJ2-7,TRBV7-2
CASSLASYEQYF,TRBJ2-7,TRBV28
CASSLQSGRYEQYF,TRBJ2-7,TRBV18
CASSSSRVSGANVLTF,TRBJ2-6,TRBV7-2
CASSILRQGSQPQHF,TRBJ1-5,TRBV19
CASSQGGDGEKLFF,TRBJ1-4,TRBV4-2
CASSLSGRASLEQFF,TRBJ2-1,TRBV5-8
CASSRGGTQYF,TRBJ2-3,TRBV12-3/TRBV12-4
CASSLGAGYGYTF,TRBJ1-2,TRBV7-8
CSVEGLRGNTEAFF,TRBJ1-1,TRBV29-1